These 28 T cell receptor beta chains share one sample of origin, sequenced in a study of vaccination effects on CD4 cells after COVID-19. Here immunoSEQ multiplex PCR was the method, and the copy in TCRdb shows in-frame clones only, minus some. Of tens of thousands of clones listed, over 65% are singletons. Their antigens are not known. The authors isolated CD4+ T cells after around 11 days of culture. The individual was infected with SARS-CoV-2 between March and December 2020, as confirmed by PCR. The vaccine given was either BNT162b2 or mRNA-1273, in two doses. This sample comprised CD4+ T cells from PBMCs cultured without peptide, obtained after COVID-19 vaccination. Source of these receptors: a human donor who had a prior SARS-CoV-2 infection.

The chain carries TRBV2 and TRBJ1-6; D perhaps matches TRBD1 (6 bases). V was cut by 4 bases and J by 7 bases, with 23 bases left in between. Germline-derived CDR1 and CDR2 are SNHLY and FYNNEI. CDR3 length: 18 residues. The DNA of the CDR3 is TGTGCCAGCAGTGTCCCCGGAAACAGGGCTGCCCCAAATTCACCCCTCCACTTT. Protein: CASSVPGNRAAPNSPLHF.

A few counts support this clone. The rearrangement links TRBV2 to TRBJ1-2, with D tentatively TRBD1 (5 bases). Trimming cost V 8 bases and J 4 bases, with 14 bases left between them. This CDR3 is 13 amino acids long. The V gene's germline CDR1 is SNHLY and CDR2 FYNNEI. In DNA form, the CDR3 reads TGTGCCAGCCTCGAAGGGGTCCTCTATGGCTACACCTTC. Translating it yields CASLEGVLYGYTF.

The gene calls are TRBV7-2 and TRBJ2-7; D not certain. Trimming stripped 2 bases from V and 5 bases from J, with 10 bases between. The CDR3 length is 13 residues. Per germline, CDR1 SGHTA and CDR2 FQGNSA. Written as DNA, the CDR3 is TGTGCCAGCAGCTTAAGACATTCCGACGAGCAGTACTTC. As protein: CASSLRHSDEQYF.

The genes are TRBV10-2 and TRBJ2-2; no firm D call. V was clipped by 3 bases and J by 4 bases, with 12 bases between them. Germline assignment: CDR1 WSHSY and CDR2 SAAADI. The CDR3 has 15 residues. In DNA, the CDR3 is TGCGCCAGCAGTGACCATATCTTGTTCACCGGGGAGCTGTTTTTT. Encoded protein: CASSDHILFTGELFF.

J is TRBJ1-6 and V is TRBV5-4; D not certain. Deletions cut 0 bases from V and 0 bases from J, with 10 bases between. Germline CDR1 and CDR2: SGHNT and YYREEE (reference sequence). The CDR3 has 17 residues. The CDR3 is CASSLGVESSYNSPLHF. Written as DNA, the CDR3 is TGTGCCAGCAGCTTGGGGGTGGAAAGCTCCTATAATTCACCCCTCCACTTT.

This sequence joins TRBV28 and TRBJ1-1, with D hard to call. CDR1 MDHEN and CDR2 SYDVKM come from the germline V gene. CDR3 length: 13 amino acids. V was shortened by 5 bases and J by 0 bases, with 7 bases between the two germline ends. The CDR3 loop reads CASSTPVNTEAFF. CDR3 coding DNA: TGTGCCAGCAGTACCCCAGTGAACACTGAAGCTTTCTTT.

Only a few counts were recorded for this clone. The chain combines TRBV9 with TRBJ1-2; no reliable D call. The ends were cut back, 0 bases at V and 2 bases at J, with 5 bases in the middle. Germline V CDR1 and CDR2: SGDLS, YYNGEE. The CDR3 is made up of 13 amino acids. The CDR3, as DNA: TGTGCCAGCAGCGTAGCGGGAAACTATGGCTACACCTTC. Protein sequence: CASSVAGNYGYTF.

This chain's CDR3 is CASSPLARKTQYF. CDR3 nucleotides: TGTGCCAGCAGCCCCTTAGCGCGGAAGACCCAGTACTTC. V usage is TRBV7-9 and J usage is TRBJ2-5; possibly TRBD2 for D (5 bases). This CDR3 has 13 residues. Germline CDR1 reads SEHNR; CDR2 reads FQNEAQ (reference sequence). The ends were cut back, 5 bases at V and 6 bases at J, with 13 bases in the middle.

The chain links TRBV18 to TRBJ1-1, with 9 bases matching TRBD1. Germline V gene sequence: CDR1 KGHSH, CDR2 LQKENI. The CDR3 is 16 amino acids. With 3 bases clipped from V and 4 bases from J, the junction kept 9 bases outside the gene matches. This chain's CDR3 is CASSPNRGLSSTEAFF. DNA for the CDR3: TGTGCCAGCTCACCGAACAGGGGGCTATCTAGCACTGAAGCTTTCTTT.

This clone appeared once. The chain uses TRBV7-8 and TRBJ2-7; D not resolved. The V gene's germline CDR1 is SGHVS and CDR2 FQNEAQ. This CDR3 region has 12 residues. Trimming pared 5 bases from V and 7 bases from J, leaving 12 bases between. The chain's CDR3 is CASSPRTQEQYF. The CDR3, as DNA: TGTGCCAGCAGCCCAAGGACGCAGGAGCAGTACTTC.

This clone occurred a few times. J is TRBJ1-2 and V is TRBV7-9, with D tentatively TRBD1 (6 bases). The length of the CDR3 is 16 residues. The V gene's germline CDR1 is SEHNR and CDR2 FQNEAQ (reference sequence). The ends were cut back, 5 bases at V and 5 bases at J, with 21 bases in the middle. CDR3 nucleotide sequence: TGTGCCAGCAGCAGAGGACAGAGTCAATTGGGGTATGGCTACACCTTC. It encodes CASSRGQSQLGYGYTF. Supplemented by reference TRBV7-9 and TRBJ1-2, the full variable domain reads DTGVSQNPRHKITKRGQNVTFRCDPISEHNRLYWYRQTLGQGPEFLTYFQNEAQLEKSRLLSDRFSAERPKGSFSTLEIQRTEQGDSAMYLCASSRGQSQLGYGYTFGSGTRLTVV.

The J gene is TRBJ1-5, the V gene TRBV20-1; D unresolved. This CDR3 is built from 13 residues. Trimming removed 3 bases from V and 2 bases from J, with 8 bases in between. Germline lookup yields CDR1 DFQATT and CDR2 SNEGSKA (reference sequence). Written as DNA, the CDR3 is TGCAGTGCTAGTGAGGGCCGCAATCAGCCCCAGCATTTT. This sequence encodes CSASEGRNQPQHF.

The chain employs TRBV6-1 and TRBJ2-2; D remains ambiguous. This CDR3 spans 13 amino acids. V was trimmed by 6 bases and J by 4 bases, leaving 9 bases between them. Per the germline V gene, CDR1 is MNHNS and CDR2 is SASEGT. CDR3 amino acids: CASRPTVTGELFF. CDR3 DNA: TGTGCCAGCAGGCCCACAGTCACCGGGGAGCTGTTTTTT.

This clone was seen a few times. The CDR3, as DNA: TGTGCCAGCAGTTACCGTCTAGCGGGAGAAGAGACCCAGTACTTC. This translates into CASSYRLAGEETQYF. This sequence joins TRBV6-2 or TRBV6-3 and TRBJ2-5; 10 positions match TRBD2. The germline V gene has CDR1 MNHEY and CDR2 SVGEGT. The V and J ends lost 2 bases and 3 bases, in that order; junction bases with no gene match: 3. This CDR3 has 15 amino acids.

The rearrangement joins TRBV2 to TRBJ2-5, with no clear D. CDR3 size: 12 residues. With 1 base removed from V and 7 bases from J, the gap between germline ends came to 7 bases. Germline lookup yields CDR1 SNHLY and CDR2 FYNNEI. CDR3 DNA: TGTGCCAGCAGTGAAGGTGGTGTGACCCAGTACTTC. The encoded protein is CASSEGGVTQYF.

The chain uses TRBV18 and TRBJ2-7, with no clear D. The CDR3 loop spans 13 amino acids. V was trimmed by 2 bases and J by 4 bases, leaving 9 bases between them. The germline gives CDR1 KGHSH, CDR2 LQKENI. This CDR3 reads CASSPTADYEQYF. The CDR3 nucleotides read TGTGCCAGCTCACCAACGGCAGATTACGAGCAGTACTTC.

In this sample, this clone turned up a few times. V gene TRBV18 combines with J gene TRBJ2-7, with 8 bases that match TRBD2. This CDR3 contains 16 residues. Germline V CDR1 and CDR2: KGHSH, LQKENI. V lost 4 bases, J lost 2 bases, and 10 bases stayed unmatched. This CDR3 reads CASSLGAGAGTYEQYF. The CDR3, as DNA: TGTGCCAGCTCACTTGGAGCGGGGGCGGGAACCTACGAGCAGTACTTC. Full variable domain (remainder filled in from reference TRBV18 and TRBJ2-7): NAGVMQNPRHLVRRRGQEARLRCSPMKGHSHVYWYRQLPEEGLKFMVYLQKENIIDESGMPKERFSAEFPKEGPSILRIQQVVRGDSAAYFCASSLGAGAGTYEQYFGPGTRLTVT.

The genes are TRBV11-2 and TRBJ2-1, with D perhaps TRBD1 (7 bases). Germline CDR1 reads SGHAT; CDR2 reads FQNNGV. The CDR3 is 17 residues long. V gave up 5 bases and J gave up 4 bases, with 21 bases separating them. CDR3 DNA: TGTGCCAGCAGCCTCCGGCGGGACAGCGGTTTTTACAATGAGCAGTTCTTC. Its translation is CASSLRRDSGFYNEQFF.

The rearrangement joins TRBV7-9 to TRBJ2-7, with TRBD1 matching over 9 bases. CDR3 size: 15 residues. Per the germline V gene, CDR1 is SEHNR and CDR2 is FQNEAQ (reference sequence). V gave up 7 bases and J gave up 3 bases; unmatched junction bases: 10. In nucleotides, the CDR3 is TGTGCCAGCACCTTTTGGGACAGGGAAAACTACGAGCAGTACTTC. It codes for CASTFWDRENYEQYF.

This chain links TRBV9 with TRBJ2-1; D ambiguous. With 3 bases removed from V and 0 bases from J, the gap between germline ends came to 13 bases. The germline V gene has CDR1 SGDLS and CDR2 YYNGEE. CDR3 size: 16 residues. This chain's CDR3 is CASSALIPSSYNEQFF. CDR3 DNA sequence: TGTGCCAGCAGCGCCCTAATCCCGAGCTCCTACAATGAGCAGTTCTTC.

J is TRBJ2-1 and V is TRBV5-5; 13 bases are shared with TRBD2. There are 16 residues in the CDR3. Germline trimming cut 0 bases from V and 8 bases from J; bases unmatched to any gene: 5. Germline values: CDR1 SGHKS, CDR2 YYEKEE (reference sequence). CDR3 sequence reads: CASSLGGTSGTYEQFF. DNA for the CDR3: TGTGCCAGCAGCTTGGGGGGGACTAGCGGGACTTATGAGCAGTTCTTC.

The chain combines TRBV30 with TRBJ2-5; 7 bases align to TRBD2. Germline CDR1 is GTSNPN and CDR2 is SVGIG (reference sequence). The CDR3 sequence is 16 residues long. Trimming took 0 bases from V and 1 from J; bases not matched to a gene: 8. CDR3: CAWSVSYGGTQETQYF. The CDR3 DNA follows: TGTGCCTGGAGTGTATCTTACGGGGGGACCCAAGAGACCCAGTACTTC.

This CDR3 reads CASRGRDRGSREQYF. The CDR3 nucleotides are TGTGCCAGTAGGGGCCGGGACAGGGGTAGTAGGGAGCAGTACTTC. The chain is built from TRBV19 and TRBJ2-7; 10 nucleotides match TRBD1. From germline, CDR1 is LNHDA and CDR2 SQIVND (reference sequence). This CDR3 contains 15 residues. V shed 6 bases, J shed 7 bases, and the junction held 12 bases outside the gene matches.

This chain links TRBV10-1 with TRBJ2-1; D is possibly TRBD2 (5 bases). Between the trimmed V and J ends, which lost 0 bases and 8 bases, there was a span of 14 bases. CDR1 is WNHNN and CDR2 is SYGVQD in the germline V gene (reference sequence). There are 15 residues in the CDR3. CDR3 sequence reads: CASSESRLEGHEQFF. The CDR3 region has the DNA TGCGCCAGCAGTGAGTCAAGGCTAGAGGGCCATGAGCAGTTCTTC.

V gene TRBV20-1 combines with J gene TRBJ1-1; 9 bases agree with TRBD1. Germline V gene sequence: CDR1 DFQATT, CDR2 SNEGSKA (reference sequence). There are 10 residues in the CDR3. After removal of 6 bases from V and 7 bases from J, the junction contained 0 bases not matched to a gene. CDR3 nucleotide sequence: TGCAGTGCGGACAGGGGTGAAGCTTTCTTT. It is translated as CSADRGEAFF.

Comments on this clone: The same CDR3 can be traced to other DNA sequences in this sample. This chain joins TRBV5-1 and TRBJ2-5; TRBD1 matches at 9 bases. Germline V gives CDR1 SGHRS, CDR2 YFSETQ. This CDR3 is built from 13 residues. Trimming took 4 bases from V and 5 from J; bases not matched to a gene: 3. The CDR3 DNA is TGCGCCAGCAGCGGTGGGACAGGGGAGACCCAGTACTTC. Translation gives CASSGGTGETQYF.

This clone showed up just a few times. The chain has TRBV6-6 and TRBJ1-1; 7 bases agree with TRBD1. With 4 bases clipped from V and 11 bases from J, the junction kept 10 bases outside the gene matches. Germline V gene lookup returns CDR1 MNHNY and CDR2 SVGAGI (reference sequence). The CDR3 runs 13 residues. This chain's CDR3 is CASSSIDREGAFF. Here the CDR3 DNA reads TGTGCCAGCAGTTCCATAGACAGGGAAGGGGCTTTCTTT.

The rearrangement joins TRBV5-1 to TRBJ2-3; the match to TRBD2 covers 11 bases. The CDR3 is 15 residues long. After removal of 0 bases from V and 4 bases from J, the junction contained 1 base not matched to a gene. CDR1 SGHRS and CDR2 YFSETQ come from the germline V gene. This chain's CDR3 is CASSLALAGADTQYF. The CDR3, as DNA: TGCGCCAGCAGCTTGGCACTAGCGGGAGCAGATACGCAGTATTTT.